This TCR beta chain was observed in a study of blood T cell repertoires in COVID-19. At the level of the study: From T cells, B-cell-depleted T cells, or PBMCs came the material, which was cDNA or gDNA.

In the original analysis: Cell counts per sample came from amplifying reference gene primers. Using immunoSEQ multiplex PCR, the repertoire was profiled, and TCRdb retains in-frame clones only, with some absent. V and J calls and clone size are those listed in that table; D and trimming were worked out from the DNA. The repertoire has 200,000 to 250,000 clones, approximately 89% of them found once; the top ten carry about 3.5%. This study enrolled people aged about 18 to 90 from 20 to 25 US geographic areas. The CDR3 loop spans 17 amino acids. J was trimmed by 3 bases and V by 5 bases; bases with no gene match: 14. Germline V gene data show CDR1 as SEHNR and CDR2 as FQNEAQ (reference sequence).

Material for sequencing was PBMCs or T cells enriched from blood (not recorded which). The chain uses TRBV7-9 and TRBJ2-3; TRBD1 matches 7 bases. The receptor comes from a woman between 25 and 40 years old who had been exposed to COVID-19. CDR3 residues: CASSPEDRSVRTDTQYF. In DNA, the CDR3 is TGTGCCAGCAGCCCTGAGGACAGGTCAGTTAGAACAGATACGCAGTATTTT.